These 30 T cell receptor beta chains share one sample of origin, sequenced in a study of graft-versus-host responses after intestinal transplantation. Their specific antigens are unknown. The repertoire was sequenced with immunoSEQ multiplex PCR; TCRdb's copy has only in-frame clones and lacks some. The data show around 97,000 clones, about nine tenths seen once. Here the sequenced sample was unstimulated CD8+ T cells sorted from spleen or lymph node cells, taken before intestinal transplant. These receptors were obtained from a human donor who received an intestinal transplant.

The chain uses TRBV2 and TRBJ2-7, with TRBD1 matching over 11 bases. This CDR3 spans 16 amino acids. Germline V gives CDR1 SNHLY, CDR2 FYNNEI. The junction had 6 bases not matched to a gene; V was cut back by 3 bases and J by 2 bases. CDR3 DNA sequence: TGTGCCAGCAGTGAGCCTCGGACAGGGGGCACCTACGAGCAGTACTTC. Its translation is CASSEPRTGGTYEQYF. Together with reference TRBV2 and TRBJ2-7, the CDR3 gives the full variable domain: EPEVTQTPSHQVTQMGQEVILRCVPISNHLYFYWYRQILGQKVEFLVSFYNNEISEKSEIFDDQFSVERPDGSNFTLKIRSTKLEDSAMYFCASSEPRTGGTYEQYFGPGTRLTVT.

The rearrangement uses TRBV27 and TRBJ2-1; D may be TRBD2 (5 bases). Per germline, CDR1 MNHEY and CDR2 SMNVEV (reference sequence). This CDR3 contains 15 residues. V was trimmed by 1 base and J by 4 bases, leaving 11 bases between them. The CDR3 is CASSLLAPGYNEQFF. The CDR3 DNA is TGTGCCAGCAGTTTATTGGCTCCGGGGTACAATGAGCAGTTCTTC.

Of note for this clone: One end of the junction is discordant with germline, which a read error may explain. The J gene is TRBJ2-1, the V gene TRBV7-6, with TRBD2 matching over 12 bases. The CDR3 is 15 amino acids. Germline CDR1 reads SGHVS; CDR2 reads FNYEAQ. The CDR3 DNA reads TGTGCCAGCAGCCTAGCGGGGGGGTGGTACAATGAGCAGTTCTTC. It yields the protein CASSLAGGWYNEQFF.

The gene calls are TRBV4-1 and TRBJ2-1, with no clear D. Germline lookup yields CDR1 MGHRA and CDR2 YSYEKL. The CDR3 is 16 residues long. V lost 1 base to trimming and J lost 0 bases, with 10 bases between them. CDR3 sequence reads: CASSQVQSSSYNEQFF. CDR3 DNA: TGCGCCAGCAGCCAAGTCCAATCTAGCTCCTACAATGAGCAGTTCTTC.

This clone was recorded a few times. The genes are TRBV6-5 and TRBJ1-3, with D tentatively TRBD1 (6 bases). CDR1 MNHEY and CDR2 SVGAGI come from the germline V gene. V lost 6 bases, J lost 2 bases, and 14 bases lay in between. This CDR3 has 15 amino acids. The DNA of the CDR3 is TGTGCCAGCAGCGAGCACAGGGAACCTGGAAACACCATATATTTT. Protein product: CASSEHREPGNTIYF.

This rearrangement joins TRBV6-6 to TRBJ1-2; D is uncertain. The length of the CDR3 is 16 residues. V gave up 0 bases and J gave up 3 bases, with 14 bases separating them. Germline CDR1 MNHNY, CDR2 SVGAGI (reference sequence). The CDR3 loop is CASSYSKLGSHYGYTF. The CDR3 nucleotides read TGTGCCAGCAGTTACTCGAAGTTAGGCAGCCACTATGGCTACACCTTC.

The CDR3 loop reads CASSFDGDGYTF. In DNA form, the CDR3 reads TGCGCCAGCAGCTTCGACGGGGATGGCTACACCTTC. V is TRBV5-1 and J is TRBJ1-2; D gene uncertain. The V gene lost 2 bases and the J gene lost 6 bases, with 8 bases spanning the gap. Germline assignment: CDR1 SGHRS and CDR2 YFSETQ. The CDR3 is made up of 12 amino acids.

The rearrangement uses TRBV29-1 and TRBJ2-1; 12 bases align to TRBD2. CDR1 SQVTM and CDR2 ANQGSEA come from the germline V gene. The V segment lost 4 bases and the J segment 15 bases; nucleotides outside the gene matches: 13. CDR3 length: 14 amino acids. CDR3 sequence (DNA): TGCAGCGTTGTTTCAGTGAGACTAGCGGGAGATCCGTTCTTC. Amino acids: CSVVSVRLAGDPFF.

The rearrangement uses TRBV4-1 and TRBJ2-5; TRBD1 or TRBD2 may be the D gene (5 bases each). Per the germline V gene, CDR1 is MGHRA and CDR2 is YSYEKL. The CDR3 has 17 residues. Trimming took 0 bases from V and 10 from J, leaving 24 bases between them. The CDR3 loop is CASSQDPRGSARGLQYF. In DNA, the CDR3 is TGCGCCAGCAGCCAAGATCCGAGAGGCAGTGCCCGGGGCCTCCAGTACTTC.

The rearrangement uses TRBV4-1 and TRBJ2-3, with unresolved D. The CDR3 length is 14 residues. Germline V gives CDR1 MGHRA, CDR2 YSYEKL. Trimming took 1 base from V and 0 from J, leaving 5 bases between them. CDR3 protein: CASSQVGSTDTQYF. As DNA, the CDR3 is TGCGCCAGCAGCCAAGTGGGGAGCACAGATACGCAGTATTTT.

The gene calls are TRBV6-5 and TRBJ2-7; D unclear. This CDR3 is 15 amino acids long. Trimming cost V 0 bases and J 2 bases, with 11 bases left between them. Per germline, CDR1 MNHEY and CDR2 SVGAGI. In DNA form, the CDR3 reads TGTGCCAGCAGTTACTCCGGGTTACAAACCTACGAGCAGTACTTC. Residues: CASSYSGLQTYEQYF.

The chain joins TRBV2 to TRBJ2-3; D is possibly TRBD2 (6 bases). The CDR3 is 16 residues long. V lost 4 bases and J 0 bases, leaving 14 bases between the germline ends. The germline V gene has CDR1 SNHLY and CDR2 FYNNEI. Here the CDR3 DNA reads TGTGCCAGCAGTGTGACCGGGACTGGAAGCACAGATACGCAGTATTTT. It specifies CASSVTGTGSTDTQYF.

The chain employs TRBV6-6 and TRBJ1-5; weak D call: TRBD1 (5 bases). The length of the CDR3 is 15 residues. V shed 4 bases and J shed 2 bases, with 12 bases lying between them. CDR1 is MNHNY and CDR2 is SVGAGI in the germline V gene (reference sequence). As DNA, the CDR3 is TGTGCCAGCAGTTGGGGGGTCCAAGGCAATCAGCCCCAGCATTTT. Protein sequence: CASSWGVQGNQPQHF.

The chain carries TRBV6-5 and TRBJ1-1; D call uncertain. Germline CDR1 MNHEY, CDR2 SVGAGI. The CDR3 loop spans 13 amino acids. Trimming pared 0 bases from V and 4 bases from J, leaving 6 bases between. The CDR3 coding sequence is TGTGCCAGCAGTTACTCCGTGGTCACTGAAGCTTTCTTT. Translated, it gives CASSYSVVTEAFF.

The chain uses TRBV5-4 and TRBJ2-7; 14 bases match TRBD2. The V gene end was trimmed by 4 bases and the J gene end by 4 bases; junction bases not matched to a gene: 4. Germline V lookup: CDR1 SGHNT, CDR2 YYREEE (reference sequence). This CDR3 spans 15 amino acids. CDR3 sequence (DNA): TGTGCCAGCAGCCAGGGACTAGCGGGGGAATACGAGCAGTACTTC. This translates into CASSQGLAGEYEQYF.

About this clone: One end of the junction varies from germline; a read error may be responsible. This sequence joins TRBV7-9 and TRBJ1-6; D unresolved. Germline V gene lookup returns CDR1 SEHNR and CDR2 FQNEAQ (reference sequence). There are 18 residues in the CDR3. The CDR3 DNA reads TGTGCCAGCAGCTCACCGGCGGGGTTGAGCTCCCATAATTCACCCCTCCACTTT. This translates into CASSSPAGLSSHNSPLHF.

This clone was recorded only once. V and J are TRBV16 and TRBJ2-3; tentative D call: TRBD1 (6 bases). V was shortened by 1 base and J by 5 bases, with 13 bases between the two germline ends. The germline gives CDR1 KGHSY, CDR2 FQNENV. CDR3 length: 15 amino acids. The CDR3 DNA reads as TGTGCCAGCAGCCAATTTAAGGGGGTTGGAGATACGCAGTATTTT. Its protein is CASSQFKGVGDTQYF.

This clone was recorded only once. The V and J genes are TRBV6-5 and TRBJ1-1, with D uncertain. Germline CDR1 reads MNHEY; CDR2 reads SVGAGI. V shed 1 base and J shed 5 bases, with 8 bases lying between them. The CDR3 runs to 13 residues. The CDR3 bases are TGTGCCAGCAGTTACTGGGCCGATACTGAAGCTTTCTTT. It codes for CASSYWADTEAFF.

The CDR3 protein is CASRRGWSSYNEQFF. Written as DNA, the CDR3 is TGCGCCAGCAGAAGGGGATGGAGCTCCTACAATGAGCAGTTCTTC. The gene calls are TRBV10-2 and TRBJ2-1; possibly TRBD1 for D (5 bases). The CDR3 length is 15 residues. Trimming left V 6 bases short and J 0 bases short, with 12 bases between. Germline CDR1 WSHSY, CDR2 SAAADI.

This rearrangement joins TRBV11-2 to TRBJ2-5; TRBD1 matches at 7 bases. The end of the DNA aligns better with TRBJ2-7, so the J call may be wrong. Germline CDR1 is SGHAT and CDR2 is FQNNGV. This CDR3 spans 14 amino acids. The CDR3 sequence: CASSLGQGGYEQYF. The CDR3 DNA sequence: TGTGCCAGCAGCTTAGGACAGGGTGGCTACGAGCAGTACTTC.

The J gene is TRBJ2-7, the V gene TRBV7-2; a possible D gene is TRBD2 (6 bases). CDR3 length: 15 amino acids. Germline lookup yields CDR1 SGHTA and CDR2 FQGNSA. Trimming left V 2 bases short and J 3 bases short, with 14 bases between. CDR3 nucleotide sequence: TGTGCCAGCAGCTTACCCGGGACTCTTAACTACGAGCAGTACTTC. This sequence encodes CASSLPGTLNYEQYF.

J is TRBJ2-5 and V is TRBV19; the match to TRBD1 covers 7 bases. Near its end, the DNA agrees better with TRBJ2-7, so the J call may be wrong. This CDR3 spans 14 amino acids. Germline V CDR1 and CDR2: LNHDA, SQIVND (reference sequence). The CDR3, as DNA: TGTGCCAGTAGTATGACAGGGTTAACTTACGAGCAGTACTTC. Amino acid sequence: CASSMTGLTYEQYF.

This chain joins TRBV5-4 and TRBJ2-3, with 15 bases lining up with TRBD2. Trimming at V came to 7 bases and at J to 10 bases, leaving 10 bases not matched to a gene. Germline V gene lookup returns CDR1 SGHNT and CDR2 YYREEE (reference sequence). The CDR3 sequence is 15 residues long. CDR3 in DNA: TGTGCCAGCCGAGACGGACTAGCGGGAGGGGAGGCGCAGTATTTT. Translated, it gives CASRDGLAGGEAQYF. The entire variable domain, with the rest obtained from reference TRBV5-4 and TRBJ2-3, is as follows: ETGVTQSPTHLIKTRGQQVTLRCSSQSGHNTVSWYQQALGQGPQFIFQYYREEENGRGNFPPRFSGLQFPNYSSELNVNALELDDSALYLCASRDGLAGGEAQYFGPGTRLTVL.

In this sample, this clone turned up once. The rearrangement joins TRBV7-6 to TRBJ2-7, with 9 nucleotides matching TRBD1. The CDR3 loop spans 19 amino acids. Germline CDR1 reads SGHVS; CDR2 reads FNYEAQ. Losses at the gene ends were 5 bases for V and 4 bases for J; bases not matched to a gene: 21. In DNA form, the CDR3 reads TGTGCCAGCAGCCCTGTGGACAGGGGTTATGGCCAGAACCCTTACGAGCAGTACTTC. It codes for CASSPVDRGYGQNPYEQYF. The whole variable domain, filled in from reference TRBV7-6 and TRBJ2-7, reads GAGVSQSPRYKVTKRGQDVALRCDPISGHVSLYWYRQALGQGPEFLTYFNYEAQQDKSGLPNDRFSAERPEGSISTLTIQRTEQRDSAMYRCASSPVDRGYGQNPYEQYFGPGTRLTVT.

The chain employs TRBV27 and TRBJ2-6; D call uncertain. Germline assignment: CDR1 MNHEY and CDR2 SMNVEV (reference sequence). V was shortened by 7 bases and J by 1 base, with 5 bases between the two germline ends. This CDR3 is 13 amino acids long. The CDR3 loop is CASMSSGANVLTF. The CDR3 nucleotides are TGTGCCAGCATGTCATCTGGGGCCAACGTCCTGACTTTC.

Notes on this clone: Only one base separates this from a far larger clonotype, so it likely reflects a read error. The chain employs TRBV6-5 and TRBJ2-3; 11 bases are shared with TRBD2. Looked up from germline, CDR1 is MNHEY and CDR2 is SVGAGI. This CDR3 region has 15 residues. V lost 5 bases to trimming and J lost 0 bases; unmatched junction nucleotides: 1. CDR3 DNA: TGTGCCAGCAGTCGGACTAGCGGGAGCACAGATACGCAGTATTTT. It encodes CASSRTSGSTDTQYF.

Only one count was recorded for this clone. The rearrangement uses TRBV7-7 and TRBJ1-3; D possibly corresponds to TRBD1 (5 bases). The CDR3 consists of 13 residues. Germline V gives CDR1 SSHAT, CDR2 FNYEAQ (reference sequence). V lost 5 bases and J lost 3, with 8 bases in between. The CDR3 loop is CASSRTLGNTIYF. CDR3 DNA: TGTGCCAGCAGCCGGACACTTGGAAACACCATATATTTT.

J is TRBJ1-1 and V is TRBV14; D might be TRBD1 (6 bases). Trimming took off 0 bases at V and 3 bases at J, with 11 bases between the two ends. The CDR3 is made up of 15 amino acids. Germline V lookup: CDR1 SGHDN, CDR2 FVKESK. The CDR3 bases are TGTGCCAGCAGCCAAGATTCAGGGGTGGACACTGAAGCTTTCTTT. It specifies CASSQDSGVDTEAFF.

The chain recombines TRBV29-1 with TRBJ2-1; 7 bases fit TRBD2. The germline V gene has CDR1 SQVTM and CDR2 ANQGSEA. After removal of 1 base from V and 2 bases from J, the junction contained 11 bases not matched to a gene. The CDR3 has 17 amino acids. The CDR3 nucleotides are TGCAGCGTTGAAGGTATTAAGCGGGACCGGACCTACAATGAGCAGTTCTTC. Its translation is CSVEGIKRDRTYNEQFF.

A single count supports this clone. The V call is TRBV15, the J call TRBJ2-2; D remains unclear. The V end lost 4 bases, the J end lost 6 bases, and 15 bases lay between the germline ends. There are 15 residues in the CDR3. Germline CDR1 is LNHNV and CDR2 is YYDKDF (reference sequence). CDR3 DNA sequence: TGTGCCACCAGCAACACGGACGTGTTTCCCGGGGAGCTGTTTTTT. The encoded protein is CATSNTDVFPGELFF.